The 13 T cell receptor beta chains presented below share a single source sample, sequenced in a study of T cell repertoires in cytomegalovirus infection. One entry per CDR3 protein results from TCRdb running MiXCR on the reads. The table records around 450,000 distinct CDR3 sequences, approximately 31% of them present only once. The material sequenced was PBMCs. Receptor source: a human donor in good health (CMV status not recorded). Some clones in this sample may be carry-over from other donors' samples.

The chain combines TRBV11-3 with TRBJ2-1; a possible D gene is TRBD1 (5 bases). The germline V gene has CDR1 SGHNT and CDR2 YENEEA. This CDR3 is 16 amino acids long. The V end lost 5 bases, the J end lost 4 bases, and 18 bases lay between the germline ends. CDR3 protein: CASSTGHRLIYNEQFF. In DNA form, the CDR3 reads TGTGCCAGCAGCACCGGACACCGTCTGATATACAATGAGCAGTTCTTC.

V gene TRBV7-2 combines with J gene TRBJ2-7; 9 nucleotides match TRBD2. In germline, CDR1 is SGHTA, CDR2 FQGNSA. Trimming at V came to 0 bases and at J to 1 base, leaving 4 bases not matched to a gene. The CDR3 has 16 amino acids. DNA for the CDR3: TGTGCCAGCAGCTTAGCTTCCAGCGGGGGGTCCTACGAGCAGTACTTC. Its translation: CASSLASSGGSYEQYF.

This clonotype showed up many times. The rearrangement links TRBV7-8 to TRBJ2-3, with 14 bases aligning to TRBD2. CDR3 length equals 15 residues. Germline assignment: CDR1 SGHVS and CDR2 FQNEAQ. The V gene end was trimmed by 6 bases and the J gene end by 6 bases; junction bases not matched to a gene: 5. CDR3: CASRRLAGGPDTQYF. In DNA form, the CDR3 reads TGTGCCAGCAGGCGACTAGCGGGGGGGCCGGATACGCAGTATTTT.

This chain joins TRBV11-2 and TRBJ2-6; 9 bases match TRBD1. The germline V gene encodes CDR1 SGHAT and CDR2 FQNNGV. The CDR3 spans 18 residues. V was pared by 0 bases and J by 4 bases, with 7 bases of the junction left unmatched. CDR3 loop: CASSLDARTGVGANVLTF. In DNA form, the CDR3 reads TGTGCCAGCAGCTTAGACGCCCGGACAGGGGTCGGGGCCAACGTCCTGACTTTC.

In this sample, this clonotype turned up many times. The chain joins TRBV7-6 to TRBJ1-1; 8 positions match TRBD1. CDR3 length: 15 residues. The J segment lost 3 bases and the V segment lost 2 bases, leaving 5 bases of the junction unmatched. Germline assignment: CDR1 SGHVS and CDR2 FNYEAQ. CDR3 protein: CASSLRGRGHTEAFF. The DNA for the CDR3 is TGTGCCAGCAGCTTAAGAGGCAGGGGGCACACTGAAGCTTTCTTT.

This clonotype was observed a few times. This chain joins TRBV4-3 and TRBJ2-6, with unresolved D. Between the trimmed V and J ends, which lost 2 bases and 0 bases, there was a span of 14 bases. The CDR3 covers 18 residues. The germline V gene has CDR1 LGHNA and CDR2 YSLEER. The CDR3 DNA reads TGCGCCAGCAGCCAAAGTGTAAATTCCGACTCTGGGGCCAACGTCCTGACTTTC. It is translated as CASSQSVNSDSGANVLTF.

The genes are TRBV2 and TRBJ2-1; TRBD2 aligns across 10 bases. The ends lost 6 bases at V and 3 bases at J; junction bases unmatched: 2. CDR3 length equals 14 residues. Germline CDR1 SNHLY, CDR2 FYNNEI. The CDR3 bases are TGTGCCAGCAGACTAGCGGGGCGCTACAATGAGCAGTTCTTC. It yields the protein CASRLAGRYNEQFF.

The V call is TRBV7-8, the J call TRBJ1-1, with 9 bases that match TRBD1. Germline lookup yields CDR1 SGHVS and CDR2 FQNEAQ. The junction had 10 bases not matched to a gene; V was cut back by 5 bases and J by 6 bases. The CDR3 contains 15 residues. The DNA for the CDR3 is TGTGCCAGCAGCGTTAGACAGGGGGTGAGGGCTGAAGCTTTCTTT. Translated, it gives CASSVRQGVRAEAFF.

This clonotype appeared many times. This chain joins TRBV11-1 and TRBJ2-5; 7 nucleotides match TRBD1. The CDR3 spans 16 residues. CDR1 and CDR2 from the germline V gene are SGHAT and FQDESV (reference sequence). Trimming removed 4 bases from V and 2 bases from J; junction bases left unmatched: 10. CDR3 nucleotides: TGTGCCAGCAGCTCCGACTGGGGACAGTTACAAGAGACCCAGTACTTC. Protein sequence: CASSSDWGQLQETQYF.

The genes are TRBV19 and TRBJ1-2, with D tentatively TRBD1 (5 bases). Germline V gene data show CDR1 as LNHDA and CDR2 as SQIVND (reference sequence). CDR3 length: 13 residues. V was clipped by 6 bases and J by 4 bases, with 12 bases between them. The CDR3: CASSPGGFYGYTF. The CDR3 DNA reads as TGTGCCAGTAGCCCGGGGGGATTCTATGGCTACACCTTC.

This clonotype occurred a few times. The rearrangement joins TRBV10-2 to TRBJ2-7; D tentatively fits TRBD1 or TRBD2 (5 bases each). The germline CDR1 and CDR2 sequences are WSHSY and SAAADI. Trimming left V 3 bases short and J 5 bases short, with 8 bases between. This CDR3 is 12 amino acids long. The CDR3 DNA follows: TGCGCCAGCAGTGAAAGGGACCACGAGCAGTACTTC. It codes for CASSERDHEQYF.

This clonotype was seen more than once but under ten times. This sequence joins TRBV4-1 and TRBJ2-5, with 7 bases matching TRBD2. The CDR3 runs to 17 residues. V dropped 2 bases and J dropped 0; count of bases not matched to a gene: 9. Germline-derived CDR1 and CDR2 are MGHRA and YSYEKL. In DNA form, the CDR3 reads TGCGCCAGCAGCCAACTAGGACTAGGGCCGTACCAAGAGACCCAGTACTTC. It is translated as CASSQLGLGPYQETQYF.

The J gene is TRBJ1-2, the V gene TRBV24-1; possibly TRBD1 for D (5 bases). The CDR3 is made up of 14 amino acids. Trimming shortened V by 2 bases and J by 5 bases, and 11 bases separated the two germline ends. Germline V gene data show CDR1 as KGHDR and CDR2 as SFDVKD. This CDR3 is CATSDSPGRYGYTF. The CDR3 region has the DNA TGTGCCACCAGTGATTCCCCAGGGCGGTATGGCTACACCTTC.